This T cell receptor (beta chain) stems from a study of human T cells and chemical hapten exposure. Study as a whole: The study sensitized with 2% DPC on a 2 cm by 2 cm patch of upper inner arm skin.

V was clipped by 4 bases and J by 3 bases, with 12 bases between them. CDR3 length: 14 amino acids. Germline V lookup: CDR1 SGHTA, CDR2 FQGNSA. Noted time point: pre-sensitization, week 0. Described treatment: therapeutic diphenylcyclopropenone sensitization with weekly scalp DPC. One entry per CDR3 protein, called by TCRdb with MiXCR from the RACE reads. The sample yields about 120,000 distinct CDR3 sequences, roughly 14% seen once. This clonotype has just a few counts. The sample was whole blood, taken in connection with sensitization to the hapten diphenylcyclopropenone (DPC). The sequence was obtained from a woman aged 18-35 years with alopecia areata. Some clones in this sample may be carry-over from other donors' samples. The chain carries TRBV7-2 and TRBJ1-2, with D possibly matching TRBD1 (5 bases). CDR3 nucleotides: TGTGCCAGCAGCTCCCTTAGGGGTGACTATGGCTACACCTTC. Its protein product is CASSSLRGDYGYTF.